The 28 T cell receptor beta chains reported below all come from one sample, sequenced in a study of blood T cells in healthy people across ages. It was with a sample-barcoded 5' primer and a J-beta primer mix that a second PCR of roughly 7 to 12 cycles was run. TCRdb processed the 5' RACE reads anew with MiXCR; each CDR3 protein has one entry. The sample yields about 580,000 distinct CDR3 sequences, roughly 48% seen once. Sequencing was carried out using blood. The receptors were sampled from a man older than 75 in good health.

This clonotype turned up a few times. This chain connects TRBV7-9 to TRBJ2-1; 12 positions agree with TRBD2. Germline CDR1 SEHNR, CDR2 FQNEAQ (reference sequence). The CDR3 runs 15 residues. The J segment lost 6 bases and the V segment lost 6 bases, leaving 6 bases of the junction unmatched. CDR3 nucleotide sequence: TGTGCCAGCAGTCTAGCGGGGGGGCCGCTCAATGAGCAGTTCTTC. Amino acid sequence: CASSLAGGPLNEQFF.

The chain carries TRBV6-2 or TRBV6-3 and TRBJ2-7; 11 positions match TRBD1. Unmatched junction bases numbered 6, after V lost 8 bases and J lost 0 bases. Germline V gene sequence: CDR1 MNHEY, CDR2 SVGEGT. This CDR3 region has 15 residues. CDR3 protein: CASRIGTGGSYEQYF. In nucleotides, the CDR3 is TGTGCCAGCCGTATCGGGACAGGGGGCTCCTACGAGCAGTACTTC.

V and J are TRBV20-1 and TRBJ2-2; D is unresolved. The germline V gene encodes CDR1 DFQATT and CDR2 SNEGSKA (reference sequence). This CDR3 comprises 13 residues. V was cut by 0 bases and J by 7 bases, with 9 bases left in between. CDR3 bases: TGCAGTGCTAGAGATTCTTTGGGCGGGGAGCTGTTTTTT. Translated: CSARDSLGGELFF.

This clonotype was seen a few times. V is TRBV7-2 and J is TRBJ2-7; 8 bases line up with TRBD2. Per the germline V gene, CDR1 is SGHTA and CDR2 is FQGNSA. The junction had 9 bases not matched to a gene; V was cut back by 1 base and J by 7 bases. CDR3 length: 15 residues. The CDR3 coding sequence is TGTGCCAGCAGCTTAGATGGCCGCCGGGAGGGTGAGCAGTACTTC. It specifies CASSLDGRREGEQYF.

The chain employs TRBV5-1 and TRBJ2-3; no clear D. Germline V gives CDR1 SGHRS, CDR2 YFSETQ. This CDR3 region has 16 residues. V lost 1 base to trimming and J lost 0 bases, with 12 bases between them. The chain's CDR3 is CASSLWADPSTDTQYF. The CDR3 DNA follows: TGCGCCAGCAGCTTGTGGGCGGATCCTAGCACAGATACGCAGTATTTT.

This clonotype was seen just once. The rearrangement links TRBV11-2 to TRBJ2-1, with 10 nucleotides matching TRBD2. Germline V lookup: CDR1 SGHAT, CDR2 FQNNGV. The CDR3 length is 15 residues. The trim removed 2 bases at V and 6 bases at J, leaving 4 bases unmatched. CDR3 sequence: CASSLRAGGLNEQFF. Here the CDR3 DNA reads TGTGCCAGCAGCTTAAGAGCGGGAGGGCTCAATGAGCAGTTCTTC.

This clonotype was counted once. V and J are TRBV7-3 and TRBJ2-1; a weak D match, TRBD2 (5 bases). The CDR3 contains 14 residues. V lost 2 bases to trimming and J lost 5 bases, with 10 bases between them. Per germline, CDR1 SGHTA and CDR2 FQGTGA. CDR3 DNA sequence: TGTGCCAGCAGCTTATACGCGGGCCACAATGAGCAGTTCTTC. Its protein is CASSLYAGHNEQFF.

This chain uses TRBV20-1 with TRBJ2-3, with D unresolved. The CDR3 consists of 13 residues. CDR1 DFQATT and CDR2 SNEGSKA come from the germline V gene (reference sequence). V gave up 4 bases and J gave up 4 bases, with 12 bases separating them. CDR3 nucleotide sequence: TGCAGTGCTATTGGTCATGGGTCAGATACGCAGTATTTT. Protein product: CSAIGHGSDTQYF.

V usage is TRBV20-1 and J usage is TRBJ1-5; D unresolved. V was pared by 5 bases and J by 0 bases, with 11 bases between. CDR1 is DFQATT, CDR2 SNEGSKA, per germline (reference sequence). The CDR3 runs to 14 residues. The CDR3 reads CSAPDADSNQPQHF. The CDR3 nucleotides are TGCAGTGCTCCTGACGCGGATAGCAATCAGCCCCAGCATTTT.

The chain combines TRBV29-1 with TRBJ2-5, with TRBD2 as a possible D gene (6 bases). V lost 0 bases to trimming and J lost 9 bases, with 11 bases between them. CDR1 and CDR2 (germline): SQVTM, ANQGSEA. This CDR3 comprises 12 residues. The chain's CDR3 is CSVEEGGKPQYF. CDR3 DNA: TGCAGCGTTGAAGAGGGCGGGAAGCCCCAGTACTTC.

The chain recombines TRBV20-1 with TRBJ2-1; D perhaps matches TRBD1 (6 bases). CDR1 is DFQATT and CDR2 is SNEGSKA in the germline V gene (reference sequence). Trimming removed 3 bases at V and 6 bases at J, with 15 bases between. This CDR3 is 14 amino acids long. CDR3 nucleotide sequence: TGCAGTGCTAGCTACAGGGCGGCGAGCAATGAGCAGTTCTTC. Translated, it gives CSASYRAASNEQFF.

This chain links TRBV30 with TRBJ2-3; D is unclear. V lost 3 bases to trimming and J lost 6 bases, with 7 bases between them. The CDR3 sequence is 11 residues long. Germline lookup yields CDR1 GTSNPN and CDR2 SVGIG (reference sequence). This CDR3 is CAWRAFDTQYF. CDR3 DNA: TGTGCCTGGAGGGCTTTCGATACGCAGTATTTT.

This chain uses TRBV20-1 with TRBJ2-2; no firm D call. This CDR3 region has 13 residues. V dropped 0 bases and J dropped 7 bases, with 9 bases sitting between them. Germline values: CDR1 DFQATT, CDR2 SNEGSKA (reference sequence). CDR3: CSARDKGFGELFF. The CDR3 DNA reads TGCAGTGCTAGAGATAAAGGGTTCGGGGAGCTGTTTTTT.

The rearrangement joins TRBV6-2 or TRBV6-3 to TRBJ2-1; TRBD1 aligns across 9 bases. This CDR3 is built from 14 residues. Germline CDR1 and CDR2: MNHEY and SVGEGT. With 6 bases clipped from V and 5 bases from J, the junction kept 5 bases outside the gene matches. CDR3 coding DNA: TGTGCCAGCAGGTCCGGGACAGGGCACAATGAGCAGTTCTTC. Its translation: CASRSGTGHNEQFF.

In this sample, this clonotype turned up a few times. This sequence joins TRBV3-1 and TRBJ1-6; D unresolved. Germline CDR1 and CDR2: LGHDT and YNNKEL (reference sequence). The CDR3 sequence is 19 residues long. V was shortened by 0 bases and J by 0 bases, with 15 bases between the two germline ends. The CDR3, as DNA: TGTGCCAGCAGCCAAGATCTGGTATTGTCCAGCTCCTATAATTCACCCCTCCACTTT. Protein: CASSQDLVLSSSYNSPLHF.

This chain links TRBV6-5 with TRBJ2-2; a possible D gene is TRBD2 (5 bases). CDR1 is MNHEY, CDR2 SVGAGI, per germline. With 6 bases removed from V and 4 bases from J, the gap between germline ends came to 12 bases. The CDR3 extends over 14 amino acids. The CDR3 is CASRSPGGTGELFF. The CDR3 nucleotides read TGTGCCAGCAGATCCCCCGGAGGCACCGGGGAGCTGTTTTTT.

This chain's CDR3 is CASSQTRTARRETQYF. CDR3 nucleotide sequence: TGTGCCAGTAGCCAGACCCGGACAGCCCGAAGGGAGACCCAGTACTTC. The V gene is TRBV19, the J gene TRBJ2-5, with D possibly matching TRBD1 (6 bases). Trimming left V 6 bases short and J 5 bases short, with 22 bases between. The CDR3 loop spans 16 amino acids. CDR1 and CDR2 (germline): LNHDA, SQIVND (reference sequence).

The genes are TRBV25-1 and TRBJ2-5; D possibly corresponds to TRBD1 (6 bases). CDR3 length: 15 amino acids. V was clipped by 1 base and J by 1 base, with 10 bases between them. Germline V gene lookup returns CDR1 MGHDK and CDR2 SYGVNS. The CDR3 bases are TGTGCCAGCAGTGAATGGACAGATAGCCAAGAGACCCAGTACTTC. It encodes CASSEWTDSQETQYF.

This clonotype showed up just once. The chain joins TRBV12-3 or TRBV12-4 to TRBJ2-5; D gene unclear. The V and J ends lost 5 bases and 11 bases respectively, with 15 bases between them. CDR3 length: 12 amino acids. CDR3 DNA sequence: TGTGCCAGCAGTCACCCCGGGCGTGTGCAGTACTTC. Translation gives CASSHPGRVQYF.

V and J are TRBV27 and TRBJ2-7; 7 bases agree with TRBD2. This CDR3 is 17 amino acids long. Unmatched junction bases numbered 13, after V lost 3 bases and J lost 2 bases. The V gene's germline CDR1 is MNHEY and CDR2 SMNVEV (reference sequence). CDR3 residues: CASSFKAGRPSAYEQYF. CDR3 in DNA: TGTGCCAGCAGTTTTAAAGCGGGAAGACCCTCTGCCTACGAGCAGTACTTC.

CDR3 region: CASSQDVLAGGGGYEQFF. The DNA for the CDR3 is TGCGCCAGCAGCCAAGATGTGCTAGCGGGAGGTGGGGGCTATGAGCAGTTCTTC. J is TRBJ2-1 and V is TRBV4-3; 11 nucleotides match TRBD2. CDR1 is LGHNA and CDR2 is YSLEER in the germline V gene. The V gene end was trimmed by 0 bases and the J gene end by 8 bases; junction bases not matched to a gene: 12. The CDR3 contains 18 residues.

This clonotype came up a few times. The rearrangement joins TRBV20-1 to TRBJ2-1; 10 nucleotides agree with TRBD2. J gave up 9 bases and V 5 bases, and 10 bases lay outside the gene matches. The CDR3 is 14 amino acids. The germline CDR1 and CDR2 sequences are DFQATT and SNEGSKA (reference sequence). The CDR3 loop reads CSAGSSGGNTEQFF. CDR3 nucleotides: TGCAGTGCTGGGTCTAGCGGGGGAAACACTGAGCAGTTCTTC.

V and J are TRBV5-1 and TRBJ2-1; the D gene is possibly TRBD2 (6 bases). CDR1 is SGHRS and CDR2 is YFSETQ in the germline V gene. The V end lost 4 bases, the J end lost 2 bases, and 16 bases lay between the germline ends. The CDR3 contains 16 residues. CDR3 DNA sequence: TGCGCCAGCAGCCTTGGGTCGGCGGGGCCCTACAATGAGCAGTTCTTC. Amino acids: CASSLGSAGPYNEQFF.

The chain employs TRBV4-1 and TRBJ2-5; 13 nucleotides align to TRBD2. The germline V gene has CDR1 MGHRA and CDR2 YSYEKL. CDR3 length equals 16 residues. Losses at the gene ends were 2 bases for V and 5 bases for J; bases not matched to a gene: 5. The CDR3 sequence: CASSQLPTSGRETQYF. CDR3 DNA sequence: TGCGCCAGCAGCCAACTACCGACTAGCGGGAGGGAGACCCAGTACTTC.

The rearrangement joins TRBV5-1 to TRBJ2-7; TRBD2 matches at 10 bases. After removal of 1 base from V and 7 bases from J, the junction contained 11 bases not matched to a gene. The CDR3 consists of 16 residues. Germline CDR1 and CDR2: SGHRS and YFSETQ. CDR3: CASSLSASGSFEEQYF. DNA of the CDR3: TGCGCCAGCAGCTTGTCCGCTAGCGGGAGTTTTGAGGAGCAGTACTTC.

This clonotype was detected a few times. The rearrangement uses TRBV29-1 and TRBJ1-4; 8 bases are a match to TRBD1. Germline V lookup: CDR1 SQVTM, CDR2 ANQGSEA. The CDR3 has 11 residues. Trimming removed 0 bases from V and 16 bases from J; junction bases left unmatched: 4. The CDR3 loop reads CSVEEGTGEFF. CDR3 sequence (DNA): TGCAGCGTTGAAGAAGGGACAGGCGAGTTTTTT.

This clonotype came up a few times. The chain uses TRBV4-3 and TRBJ1-2; D remains ambiguous. This CDR3 has 14 amino acids. CDR1 LGHNA and CDR2 YSLEER come from the germline V gene. V lost 0 bases to trimming and J lost 4 bases, with 9 bases between them. The CDR3 DNA follows: TGCGCCAGCAGCCAAGAATTCGGAGGCTATGGCTACACCTTC. This gives the protein CASSQEFGGYGYTF.

The J gene is TRBJ2-3, the V gene TRBV5-1; perhaps TRBD2 as D (6 bases). Germline V CDR1 and CDR2: SGHRS, YFSETQ. This CDR3 is 14 amino acids long. V dropped 3 bases and J dropped 2 bases, with 10 bases sitting between them. CDR3 sequence reads: CASSSELATDTQYF. The CDR3, as DNA: TGCGCCAGCAGCTCCGAACTAGCCACAGATACGCAGTATTTT.